The TCR beta chain under discussion was sequenced for a study of vaccination effects on CD4 cells after COVID-19. Under the ViraFEST assay, PBMC were stimulated with viral peptide pools so that antigen-specific CD4+ T cells expanded. Sequencing was performed afterwards. Subsequent to a culture period of less than twelve days, CD4+ T cells were isolated. Of the BNT162b2 and mRNA-1273 vaccines, participants received two doses of one or the other. CDR3 length: 17 amino acids. Trimming pared 3 bases from V and 9 bases from J, leaving 25 bases between. Germline CDR1 SGHRS, CDR2 YFSETQ. The table came from immunoSEQ multiplex PCR; TCRdb's copy has only in-frame clones and leaves some out. The sample includes 55,000 to 70,000 clones, 76% of them seen just once. This clone was seen a single time. The antigen is not known.

This sequence was found in a human donor who received a COVID-19 vaccine. This sequence joins TRBV5-1 and TRBJ2-1; D assignment may be TRBD1 or TRBD2 (5 bases each). Sample: CD4+ T cells from PBMCs cultured with HCoV-OC43 spike peptides, taken after COVID-19 vaccination. Specified subset: HCoV-OC43 spike overlapping peptide pool stimulation. The CDR3 DNA reads TGCGCCAGCAGCTCGGGACGGGCAAGCCAGATCAAAAGTGAGCAGTTCTTC. It codes for CASSSGRASQIKSEQFF.